Below are 20 T cell receptor beta chains sequenced from a single sample in a study of neoadjuvant anti-PD-1 for oral cavity cancer. Time point of the sample: after neoadjuvant nivolumab, at surgical resection. Sequencing was performed with immunoSEQ multiplex PCR; in TCRdb, only in-frame clones are kept and a portion is missing. The profile shows around 65,000 clones, approximately 87% of them singletons. The sequences come from PBMCs, collected after nivolumab (anti-PD-1) treatment. All receptors come from a person aged 35-79 years with oral cavity squamous cell carcinoma.

The V and J genes are TRBV5-1 and TRBJ2-3, with 7 positions matching TRBD1. The CDR3 loop spans 15 amino acids. The V segment lost 4 bases and the J segment 4 bases; nucleotides outside the gene matches: 9. Germline V gene sequence: CDR1 SGHRS, CDR2 YFSETQ. The CDR3 spells CASSLGQVGADTQYF. DNA for the CDR3: TGCGCCAGCAGCCTAGGACAGGTCGGCGCAGATACGCAGTATTTT.

CDR3 nucleotide sequence: TGTGCCAGCAGCCAGACAGGTTATGATGGCTACACCTTC. Residues: CASSQTGYDGYTF. V gene TRBV7-9 combines with J gene TRBJ1-2, with D possibly matching TRBD1 (6 bases). The CDR3 is made up of 13 amino acids. Germline V gene sequence: CDR1 SEHNR, CDR2 FQNEAQ (reference sequence). Trimming removed 5 bases from V and 6 bases from J, with 13 bases in between.

The chain links TRBV10-1 to TRBJ1-1; perhaps TRBD1 as D (5 bases). V was clipped by 2 bases and J by 3 bases, with 16 bases between them. The CDR3 is 16 amino acids. Germline V gene sequence: CDR1 WNHNN, CDR2 SYGVQD (reference sequence). The CDR3, as DNA: TGCGCCAGCAGTGAGAGGCCAGGGAGGGCGTACACTGAAGCTTTCTTT. It yields the protein CASSERPGRAYTEAFF.

J is TRBJ2-7 and V is TRBV7-9; 14 nucleotides line up with TRBD2. The junction had 8 bases not matched to a gene; V was cut back by 4 bases and J by 6 bases. Looked up from germline, CDR1 is SEHNR and CDR2 is FQNEAQ (reference sequence). The CDR3 has 16 residues. CDR3 protein: CASSSQRTSGRFEQYF. CDR3 DNA: TGTGCCAGCAGCTCCCAGCGGACTAGCGGGAGGTTCGAGCAGTACTTC.

The CDR3 DNA sequence: TGTGCCAGCAGTTACCAGCAAGCAACTAATGAAAAACTGTTTTTT. Its translation is CASSYQQATNEKLFF. The chain joins TRBV6-6 to TRBJ1-4, with D unclear. The V gene's germline CDR1 is MNHNY and CDR2 SVGAGI (reference sequence). Trimming cost V 2 bases and J 0 bases, with 7 bases left between them. The CDR3 contains 15 residues.

The chain has TRBV2 and TRBJ2-7; a weak D match, TRBD1 (6 bases). Trimming shortened V by 8 bases and J by 1 base, and 15 bases separated the two germline ends. In germline, CDR1 is SNHLY, CDR2 FYNNEI. This CDR3 is 14 amino acids long. This CDR3 reads CASGETGTSYEQYF. The DNA for the CDR3 is TGTGCCAGCGGAGAAACAGGGACATCCTACGAGCAGTACTTC.

The genes are TRBV7-9 and TRBJ1-1; tentative D call: TRBD1 (5 bases). In germline, CDR1 is SEHNR, CDR2 FQNEAQ (reference sequence). The CDR3 contains 13 residues. Trimming took off 2 bases at V and 3 bases at J, with 7 bases between the two ends. CDR3 sequence: CASSLMGHTEAFF. The CDR3 DNA reads TGTGCCAGCAGCTTAATGGGGCACACTGAAGCTTTCTTT. Combining the CDR3 with reference TRBV7-9 and TRBJ1-1 gives the whole variable domain DTGVSQNPRHKITKRGQNVTFRCDPISEHNRLYWYRQTLGQGPEFLTYFQNEAQLEKSRLLSDRFSAERPKGSFSTLEIQRTEQGDSAMYLCASSLMGHTEAFFGQGTRLTVV.

The chain employs TRBV5-1 and TRBJ2-1, with 8 bases that match TRBD2. The CDR3 covers 18 residues. Germline CDR1 reads SGHRS; CDR2 reads YFSETQ. V was pared by 2 bases and J by 0 bases, with 10 bases of the junction left unmatched. The CDR3 region has the DNA TGCGCCAGCAGCTTTTCCCCGGGAGGGCCCCTCTCCTACAATGAGCAGTTCTTC. Amino acids: CASSFSPGGPLSYNEQFF.

This clone was observed a handful of times. The rearrangement uses TRBV19 and TRBJ1-1; 7 nucleotides line up with TRBD1. After removal of 1 base from V and 6 bases from J, the junction contained 8 bases not matched to a gene. The CDR3 runs to 15 residues. Per germline, CDR1 LNHDA and CDR2 SQIVND (reference sequence). This chain's CDR3 is CASSIAGGARAEAFF. The DNA of the CDR3 is TGTGCCAGTAGTATAGCAGGGGGGGCGAGGGCTGAAGCTTTCTTT.

This rearrangement joins TRBV19 to TRBJ1-1; no reliable D call. Germline V gene sequence: CDR1 LNHDA, CDR2 SQIVND (reference sequence). The CDR3 covers 13 residues. Between the trimmed V and J ends, which lost 8 bases and 2 bases, there was a span of 12 bases. The CDR3 DNA sequence: TGTGCCAGTTCTACGGCCGCTAACACTGAAGCTTTCTTT. As protein: CASSTAANTEAFF.

The genes are TRBV9 and TRBJ2-5; 9 bases fit TRBD2. The junction had 11 bases not matched to a gene; V was cut back by 0 bases and J by 5 bases. The CDR3 is 17 residues long. Germline loops: CDR1 SGDLS, CDR2 YYNGEE. The CDR3 region has the DNA TGTGCCAGCAGCGTAGGGGTCTTAGCGGGGGCCAGGGAGACCCAGTACTTC. This sequence encodes CASSVGVLAGARETQYF.

The chain employs TRBV7-2 and TRBJ1-5; D ambiguous. V was trimmed by 5 bases and J by 4 bases, leaving 9 bases between them. CDR1 is SGHTA, CDR2 FQGNSA, per germline. The CDR3 contains 13 residues. CDR3 sequence reads: CASSPGMNQPQHF. The CDR3 region has the DNA TGTGCCAGCAGCCCCGGGATGAATCAGCCCCAGCATTTT.

The chain combines TRBV10-2 with TRBJ2-5; D ambiguous. CDR3 length: 11 amino acids. Germline V gene data show CDR1 as WSHSY and CDR2 as SAAADI. V lost 6 bases to trimming and J lost 4 bases, with 6 bases between them. CDR3 loop: CASRLLETQYF. The CDR3 DNA sequence: TGCGCCAGCAGACTATTAGAGACCCAGTACTTC.

This sequence joins TRBV20-1 and TRBJ2-1, with D uncertain. In germline, CDR1 is DFQATT, CDR2 SNEGSKA (reference sequence). The CDR3 loop spans 11 amino acids. Trimming removed 5 bases from V and 3 bases from J, with 5 bases in between. The CDR3 region is CSAQDYNEQFF. The DNA of the CDR3 is TGCAGTGCTCAGGACTACAATGAGCAGTTCTTC.

CDR3 amino acids: CASSLGWAGGRYEQYF. In DNA, the CDR3 is TGTGCCAGCAGCTTAGGGTGGGCGGGGGGAAGGTACGAGCAGTACTTC. The chain couples TRBV7-2 to TRBJ2-7, with 8 bases aligning to TRBD2. After removal of 1 base from V and 4 bases from J, the junction contained 9 bases not matched to a gene. CDR1 is SGHTA and CDR2 is FQGNSA in the germline V gene. The CDR3 consists of 16 residues. Full variable domain (remainder filled in from reference TRBV7-2 and TRBJ2-7): GAGVSQSPSNKVTEKGKDVELRCDPISGHTALYWYRQSLGQGLEFLIYFQGNSAPDKSGLPSDRFSAERTGGSVSTLTIQRTQQEDSAVYLCASSLGWAGGRYEQYFGPGTRLTVT.

This clone was observed once. The chain has TRBV15 and TRBJ1-2; D might be TRBD1 (6 bases). CDR1 is LNHNV, CDR2 YYDKDF, per germline (reference sequence). Trimming removed 4 bases from V and 0 bases from J, with 18 bases in between. The CDR3 is made up of 17 amino acids. Written as DNA, the CDR3 is TGTGCCACCAGCATAACCCAGGGGTTCGAACCTAACTATGGCTACACCTTC. Encoded protein: CATSITQGFEPNYGYTF.

This clone appeared once. The rearrangement joins TRBV7-8 to TRBJ1-1, with a weak D call TRBD1 (6 bases). The CDR3 contains 13 residues. Trimming shortened V by 6 bases and J by 11 bases, and 19 bases separated the two germline ends. CDR1 and CDR2 (germline): SGHVS, FQNEAQ. The CDR3 region is CASRGTRDRIAFF. DNA of the CDR3: TGTGCCAGCAGAGGGACACGGGATCGAATTGCTTTCTTT.

The chain carries TRBV10-2 and TRBJ1-1; the D is unclear. The CDR3 has 14 residues. The V end lost 5 bases, the J end lost 4 bases, and 14 bases lay between the germline ends. In germline, CDR1 is WSHSY, CDR2 SAAADI. DNA of the CDR3: TGCGCCAGCAGTATGGGCCTAAGGAGCACTGAAGCTTTCTTT. This gives the protein CASSMGLRSTEAFF.

This rearrangement joins TRBV4-2 to TRBJ2-2; D is possibly TRBD1 (5 bases). The V end lost 3 bases, the J end lost 9 bases, and 8 bases lay between the germline ends. The CDR3 is made up of 12 amino acids. The germline V gene has CDR1 LGHNA and CDR2 YNFKEQ. CDR3 amino acids: CASSQGRRELFF. The CDR3 region has the DNA TGTGCCAGCAGCCAGGGGCGCCGGGAGCTGTTTTTT.

CDR3 residues: CASSSQGAPRGEQYF. CDR3 bases: TGCGCCAGCAGCTCTCAGGGGGCGCCCCGCGGGGAGCAGTACTTC. The V call is TRBV5-1, the J call TRBJ2-7; TRBD1 matches at 8 bases. Per germline, CDR1 SGHRS and CDR2 YFSETQ. V lost 3 bases and J lost 7; bases outside the gene matches: 12. The CDR3 covers 15 residues. Filled out from reference TRBV5-1 and TRBJ2-7, the complete variable domain reads KAGVTQTPRYLIKTRGQQVTLSCSPISGHRSVSWYQQTPGQGLQFLFEYFSETQRNKGNFPGRFSGRQFSNSRSEMNVSTLELGDSALYLCASSSQGAPRGEQYFGPGTRLTVT.